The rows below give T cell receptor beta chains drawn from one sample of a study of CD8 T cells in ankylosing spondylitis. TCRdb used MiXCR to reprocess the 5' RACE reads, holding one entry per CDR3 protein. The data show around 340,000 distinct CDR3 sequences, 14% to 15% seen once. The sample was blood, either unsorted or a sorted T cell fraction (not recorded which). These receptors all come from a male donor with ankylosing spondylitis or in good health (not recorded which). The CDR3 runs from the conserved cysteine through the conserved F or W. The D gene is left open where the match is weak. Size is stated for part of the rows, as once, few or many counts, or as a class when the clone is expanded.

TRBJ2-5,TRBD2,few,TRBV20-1,TGCAGTGCTAGTCCTCCGGGCGGGGGGCACCAAGAGACCCAGTACTTC,CSASPPGGGHQETQYF
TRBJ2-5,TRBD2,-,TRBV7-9,TGTGCCAGCAGCTTCAGGGAGGGGACCCAGTACTTC,CASSFREGTQYF
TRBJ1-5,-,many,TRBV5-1,TGCGCCAGCAGTTCGGGCCCGGGGCAGCCCCAGCATTTT,CASSSGPGQPQHF
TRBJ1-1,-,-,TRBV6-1,TGTGCCAGCAGTGGACGGCTTATGAACACTGAAGCTTTCTTT,CASSGRLMNTEAFF
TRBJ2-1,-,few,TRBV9,TGTGCCAGCAGCGCACAGAATGAGCAGTTCTTC,CASSAQNEQFF
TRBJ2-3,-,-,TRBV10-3,TGTGCCATCAGTGAGAAGGTTCTTGGCACAGATACGCAGTATTTT,CAISEKVLGTDTQYF
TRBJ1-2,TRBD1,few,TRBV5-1,TGCGCCAGCAGCTCCCCCGGGACAGGGTACGGCTACACCTTC,CASSSPGTGYGYTF
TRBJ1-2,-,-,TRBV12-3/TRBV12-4,TGTGCCAGCGCCTCTGAGTGGACTGATGGCTACACCTTC,CASASEWTDGYTF
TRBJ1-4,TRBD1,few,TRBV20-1,TGCAGTGCTAGATCTCTCTCGGCAGGGGGCCACGAAAAACTGTTTTTT,CSARSLSAGGHEKLFF
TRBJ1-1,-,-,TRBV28,TGTGCAACCATTGACGATATCAAGAACACTGAAGCTTTCTTT,CATIDDIKNTEAFF
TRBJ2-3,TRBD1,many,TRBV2,TGTGCCAGCAGCCCAGGGGGAGATACGCAGTATTTT,CASSPGGDTQYF
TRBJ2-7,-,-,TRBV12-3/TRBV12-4,TGTGCCAGCAGCCGAGGGGAGGGGGCCAGCTCCTACGAGCAGTACTTC,CASSRGEGASSYEQYF
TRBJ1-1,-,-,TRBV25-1,TGTGCCACCCAACACAGGACGAACACTGAAGCTTTCTTT,CATQHRTNTEAFF
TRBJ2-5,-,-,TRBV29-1,TGCAGCGTTGGACAGTTACAAGAGACCCAGTACTTC,CSVGQLQETQYF
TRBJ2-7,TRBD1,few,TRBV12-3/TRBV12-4,TGTGCCAGCAGCCGGGACAGGGCCACCTACGAGCAGTACTTC,CASSRDRATYEQYF
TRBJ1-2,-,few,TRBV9,TGTGCCAGCAGTAATCACAGGGAAGTCTCTGGCTACACCTTC,CASSNHREVSGYTF
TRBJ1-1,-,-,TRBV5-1,TGCGCCAGCAGCTTGGCCGCTGGACAGATGAACACTGAAGCTTTCTTT,CASSLAAGQMNTEAFF
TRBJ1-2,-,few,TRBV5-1,TGCGCCAGCAGCGCTTTTCTACGGGACCGGGGTGGCTACACCTTC,CASSAFLRDRGGYTF
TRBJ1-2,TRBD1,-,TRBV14,TGTGCCAGCAGCCATCCGGGACAGGGGCGTGTTCGCTACACCTTC,CASSHPGQGRVRYTF
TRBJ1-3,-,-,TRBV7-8,TGTGCCAGCAGCTGGATACAGGGAGGTGGAAACACCATATATTTT,CASSWIQGGGNTIYF
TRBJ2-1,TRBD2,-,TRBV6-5,TGTGCCAGCAGTTACTCGAGTGGGCTAGCGGGGGGTAATGAGCAGTTCTTC,CASSYSSGLAGGNEQFF
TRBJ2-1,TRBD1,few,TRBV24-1,TGTGCCACCAGTGCCTGGGACAGGGGGAATGAGCAGTTCTTC,CATSAWDRGNEQFF
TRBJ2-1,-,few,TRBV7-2,TGTGCCAGCAGCACCAGGACAGCGCCTTCCTACAATGAGCAGTTCTTC,CASSTRTAPSYNEQFF
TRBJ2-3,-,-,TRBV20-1,TGCAGTGTCCTACTGACAGGGAGGAGGGATACGCAGTATTTT,CSVLLTGRRDTQYF
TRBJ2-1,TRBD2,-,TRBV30,TGTGCCTGGAGTGTATGGAGAGGGAGGGCCTACAATGAGCAGTTCTTC,CAWSVWRGRAYNEQFF
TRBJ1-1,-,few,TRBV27,TGTGCCAGCAGTTTTCCCCGGGGGGCGCGGGACGGGATCAACACTGAAGCTTTCTTT,CASSFPRGARDGINTEAFF
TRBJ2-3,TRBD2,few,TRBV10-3,TGTGCCATCTCAAAGGGACTAGCGGGGGGGAGGAGCACAGATACGCAGTATTTT,CAISKGLAGGRSTDTQYF
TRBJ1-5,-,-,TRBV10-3,TGTGCCATCGGGGGGAAGTATAGCAATCAGCCCCAGCATTTT,CAIGGKYSNQPQHF
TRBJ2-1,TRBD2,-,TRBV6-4,TGTGCCAGCAGTGACAATAGCGGGGGGGCCAATGAGCAGTTCTTC,CASSDNSGGANEQFF
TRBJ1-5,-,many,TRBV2,TGTGCCAGCAGTGATCTAGGACAGAGTAATCAGCCCCAGCATTTT,CASSDLGQSNQPQHF
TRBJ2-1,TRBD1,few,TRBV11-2,TGTGCCAGCAGCTTAGATCTGGGGGACAGGGGGAATAGTGAGCAGTTCTTC,CASSLDLGDRGNSEQFF
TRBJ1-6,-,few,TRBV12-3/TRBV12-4,TGTGCCAGCAGTTTAAAAGGGTTAGTCCACTTT,CASSLKGLVHF
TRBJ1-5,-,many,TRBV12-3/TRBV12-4,TGTGCCAGCAGTCCCTCGGGACTAAATAGCAATCAGCCCCAGCATTTT,CASSPSGLNSNQPQHF
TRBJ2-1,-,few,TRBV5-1,TGCGCCAGCAGCTTGGGGGTCCCCTCCAATGAGCAGTTCTTC,CASSLGVPSNEQFF
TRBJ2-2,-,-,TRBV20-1,TGCAGTGCTCTGAGGGGTGGGTCGACCGGGGAGCTGTTTTTT,CSALRGGSTGELFF
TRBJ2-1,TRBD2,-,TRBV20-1,TGCAGTGCTGATTCCCGCGGGGCGGGAGCCTACAATGAGCAGTTCTTC,CSADSRGAGAYNEQFF
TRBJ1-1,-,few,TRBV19,TGTGCCAGTAGTAGTATGGCGAACACTGAAGCTTTCTTT,CASSSMANTEAFF
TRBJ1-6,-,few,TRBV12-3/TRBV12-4,TGTGCCAGCTCGGCGGCCCCGGGGAATTCACCCCTCCACTTT,CASSAAPGNSPLHF
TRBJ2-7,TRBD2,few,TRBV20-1,TGCAGTGCTAGGGCCCCTTTAGCGGGATCCTACGAGCAGTACTTC,CSARAPLAGSYEQYF
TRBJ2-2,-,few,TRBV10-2,TGCGCCAGCAGTGAGTTGGGAGGACTGAACACCGGGGAGCTGTTTTTT,CASSELGGLNTGELFF
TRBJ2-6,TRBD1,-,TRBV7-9,TGTGCCAGCAGCTCCCGGGACAGATCTACTCTTGCCAACGTCCTGACTTTC,CASSSRDRSTLANVLTF
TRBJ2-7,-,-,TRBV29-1,TGCAGCGCTGGGGGAGGGGGCCGAAATTCCTACGAGCAGTACTTC,CSAGGGGRNSYEQYF
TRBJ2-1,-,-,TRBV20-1,TGCAGTGCTGGCCGAACTAGAGTCAATGAGCAGTTCTTC,CSAGRTRVNEQFF
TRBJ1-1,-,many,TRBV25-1,TGTGCCAGCAGTGAATCCGGACGGGGAGTGAACACTGAAGCTTTCTTT,CASSESGRGVNTEAFF
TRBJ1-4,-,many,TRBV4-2,TGTGCCAGCAGCACAGGACTGGGTGTTAATGAAAAACTGTTTTTT,CASSTGLGVNEKLFF
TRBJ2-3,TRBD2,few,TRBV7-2,TGTGCCAGCAGCTTAGTGGGAGGGTTAAACACAGATACGCAGTATTTT,CASSLVGGLNTDTQYF
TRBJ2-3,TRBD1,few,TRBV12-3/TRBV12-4,TGTGCCAGCAGTCCACAGGATACACAGGGGAATACGCAGTATTTT,CASSPQDTQGNTQYF
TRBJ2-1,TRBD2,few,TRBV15,TGTGCCACCAGCAGAGATGGGCGGGGGGAACAGTTCTTC,CATSRDGRGEQFF
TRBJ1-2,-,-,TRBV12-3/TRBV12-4,TGTGCCAGCAGTTTAGGTCGGCGGGTAGCCAACTATGGCTACACCTTC,CASSLGRRVANYGYTF
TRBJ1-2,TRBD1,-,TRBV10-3,TGTGCCATCAGTGGGGACAGCGATGGCTACACCTTC,CAISGDSDGYTF
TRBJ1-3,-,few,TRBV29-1,TGCAGCGTTGCAGTTGACGTATCCATCTCTGGAAACACCATATATTTT,CSVAVDVSISGNTIYF
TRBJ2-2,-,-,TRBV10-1,TGCGCCAGCAGTGAAGGTGGCAGGGGAAGCACCGGGGAGCTGTTTTTT,CASSEGGRGSTGELFF
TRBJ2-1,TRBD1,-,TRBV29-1,TGCAGCGTGAACGGACAGGGGGAGGTTGTCAATGAGCAGTTCTTC,CSVNGQGEVVNEQFF
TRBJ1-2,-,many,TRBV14,TGTGCCAGCAGCCAAGTTCGGGGGAGCTATGGCTACACCTTC,CASSQVRGSYGYTF
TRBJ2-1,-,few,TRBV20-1,TGCAGTGCTCACTCTAGAGGGGGACTCTACAATGAGCAGTTCTTC,CSAHSRGGLYNEQFF
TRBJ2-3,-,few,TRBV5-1,TGCGCCAGCAGCAGAGCGACAGGAACAGATACGCAGTATTTT,CASSRATGTDTQYF
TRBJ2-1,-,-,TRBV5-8,TGTGCCAGCCGTGACCGGGACGGACACTACAATGAGCAGTTCTTC,CASRDRDGHYNEQFF
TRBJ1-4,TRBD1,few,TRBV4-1,TGCGCCAGCAGCCAAGACTCGGACAGGACTCAGGCGAGACTGTTTTTT,CASSQDSDRTQARLFF
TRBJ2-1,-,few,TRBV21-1,TGTGCCAGCAGGTCAGTCGTCAATGAGCAGTTCTTC,CASRSVVNEQFF